Presented here are 9 T cell receptor beta chains from one specimen sequenced in a study of beta chain features in type 1 diabetes. Regarding the study as a whole: TCRB CDR3 length was moderately but significantly reduced in all four CD4+ subsets of Type 1 diabetes patients.

These TCRs' antigens remain unknown. The investigators reverse transcribed all of the isolated RNA, so they sequenced expressed TCRB transcripts. Some clones are missing from TCRdb's copy, which holds only in-frame ones; the method was immunoSEQ multiplex PCR. The sample lists nearly 350,000 clones, around 9% occurring once. Material for sequencing was central memory CD4+ T cells from blood. The receptors were sampled from a man in his thirties or forties with type 1 diabetes.

The V and J genes are TRBV6-1 and TRBJ1-1; D gene uncertain. The V gene's germline CDR1 is MNHNS and CDR2 SASEGT. The germline V and J ends were trimmed by 2 bases and 0 bases, with 16 bases remaining between them. The CDR3 length is 17 residues. The CDR3 sequence: CASSERVSSEMNTEAFF. The CDR3, as DNA: TGTGCCAGCAGTGAAAGGGTATCGTCCGAAATGAACACTGAAGCTTTCTTT.

The rearrangement uses TRBV19 and TRBJ2-3; D is uncertain. Germline CDR1 is LNHDA and CDR2 is SQIVND (reference sequence). The CDR3 covers 12 residues. The CDR3 protein is CASASTEDTQYF. The CDR3 region has the DNA TGTGCTTCGGCATCGACTGAGGATACGCAGTATTTT.

The chain combines TRBV19 with TRBJ1-1; D remains ambiguous. This CDR3 is built from 11 residues. The germline gives CDR1 LNHDA, CDR2 SQIVND (reference sequence). V was shortened by 2 bases and J by 10 bases, with 8 bases between the two germline ends. The CDR3 here is CASSISRRAFF. The CDR3 region has the DNA TGTGCCAGTAGTATAAGCAGACGAGCTTTCTTT.

This clone was recorded a few times. This sequence joins TRBV27 and TRBJ1-1; D unclear. Trimming pared 7 bases from V and 4 bases from J, leaving 13 bases between. The CDR3 covers 13 residues. Germline values: CDR1 MNHEY, CDR2 SMNVEV (reference sequence). The CDR3 region has the DNA TGTGCCAGCAAGAGGACGCGGTTCACTGAAGCTTTCTTT. Translating gives CASKRTRFTEAFF.

J is TRBJ2-7 and V is TRBV2; 8 nucleotides line up with TRBD1. Germline trimming cut 6 bases from V and 2 bases from J; bases unmatched to any gene: 9. Germline V gene sequence: CDR1 SNHLY, CDR2 FYNNEI. The CDR3 is made up of 15 amino acids. Here the CDR3 DNA reads TGTGCCAGCAGACCCGGGACAGGCGGACCCTACGAGCAGTACTTC. Translated, it gives CASRPGTGGPYEQYF.

The rearrangement uses TRBV9 and TRBJ2-5, with 7 nucleotides matching TRBD1. CDR3 size: 14 residues. Germline assignment: CDR1 SGDLS and CDR2 YYNGEE. V dropped 3 bases and J dropped 3; count of bases not matched to a gene: 5. For the CDR3, the DNA is TGTGCCAGCAGCGCCGGGACAGCTGAAGAGACCCAGTACTTC. It encodes CASSAGTAEETQYF.

The chain is built from TRBV21-1 and TRBJ2-7; the table names TRBD2, a call not compared with the DNA. TRBV21-1 is a recognized pseudogene. CDR3 size: 18 residues. This chain's CDR3 is CASSKAPCLRGVGYEQYF. DNA for the CDR3: TGTGCCAGCAGCAAAGCGCCGTGTTTACGGGGAGTTGGGTACGAGCAGTACTTC.

This clone was seen ten or more times. This chain links TRBV10-3 with TRBJ2-6; D is uncertain. Trimming removed 3 bases from V and 1 base from J, with 1 base in between. CDR3 length: 13 residues. Germline CDR1 reads ENHRY; CDR2 reads SYGVKD. The CDR3 coding sequence is TGTGCCATCAGTGATTCTGGGGCCAACGTCCTGACTTTC. It is translated as CAISDSGANVLTF.

This clone turned up a few times. V is TRBV19 and J is TRBJ1-5; D uncertain. Germline values: CDR1 LNHDA, CDR2 SQIVND (reference sequence). This CDR3 contains 14 residues. The ends were cut back, 4 bases at V and 0 bases at J, with 7 bases in the middle. Here the CDR3 reads CASSKQTSNQPQHF. The CDR3 DNA reads as TGTGCCAGTAGTAAACAAACTAGCAATCAGCCCCAGCATTTT.